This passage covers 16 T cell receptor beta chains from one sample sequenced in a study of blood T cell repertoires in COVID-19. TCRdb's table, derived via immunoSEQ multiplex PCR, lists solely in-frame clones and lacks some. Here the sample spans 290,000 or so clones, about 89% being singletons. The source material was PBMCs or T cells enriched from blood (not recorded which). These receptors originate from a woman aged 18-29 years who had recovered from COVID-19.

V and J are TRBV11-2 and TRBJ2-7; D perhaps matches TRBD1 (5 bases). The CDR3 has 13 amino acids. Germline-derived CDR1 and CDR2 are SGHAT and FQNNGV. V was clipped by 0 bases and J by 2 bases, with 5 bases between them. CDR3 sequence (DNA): TGTGCCAGCAGCTTAGACAGGGCCTACGAGCAGTACTTC. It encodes CASSLDRAYEQYF.

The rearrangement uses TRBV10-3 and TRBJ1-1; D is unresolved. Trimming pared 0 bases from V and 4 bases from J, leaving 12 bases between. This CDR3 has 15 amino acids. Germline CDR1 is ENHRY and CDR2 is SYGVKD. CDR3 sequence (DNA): TGTGCCATCAGTGAGTCGAGGCAGGAGGCCACTGAAGCTTTCTTT. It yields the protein CAISESRQEATEAFF.

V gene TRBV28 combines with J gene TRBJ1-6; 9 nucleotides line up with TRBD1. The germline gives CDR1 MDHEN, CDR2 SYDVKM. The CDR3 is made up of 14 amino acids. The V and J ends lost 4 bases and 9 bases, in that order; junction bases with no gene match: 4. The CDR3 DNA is TGTGCCAGCAGTTACCGGGACAGGGTTTCACCCCTCCACTTT. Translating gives CASSYRDRVSPLHF.

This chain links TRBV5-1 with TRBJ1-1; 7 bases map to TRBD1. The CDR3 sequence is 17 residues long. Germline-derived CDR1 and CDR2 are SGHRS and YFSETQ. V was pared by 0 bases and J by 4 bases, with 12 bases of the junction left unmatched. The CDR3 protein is CASSLGAGGGWSTEAFF. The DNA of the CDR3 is TGCGCCAGCAGCTTGGGGGCCGGAGGGGGCTGGAGCACTGAAGCTTTCTTT. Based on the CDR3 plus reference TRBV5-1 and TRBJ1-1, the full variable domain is KAGVTQTPRYLIKTRGQQVTLSCSPISGHRSVSWYQQTPGQGLQFLFEYFSETQRNKGNFPGRFSGRQFSNSRSEMNVSTLELGDSALYLCASSLGAGGGWSTEAFFGQGTRLTVV.

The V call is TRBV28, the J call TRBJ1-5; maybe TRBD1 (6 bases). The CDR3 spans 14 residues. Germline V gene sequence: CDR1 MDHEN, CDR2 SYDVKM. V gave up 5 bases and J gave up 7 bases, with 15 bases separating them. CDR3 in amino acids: CASSAAGGAQPQHF. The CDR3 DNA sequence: TGTGCCAGCAGTGCCGCTGGGGGGGCCCAGCCCCAGCATTTT.

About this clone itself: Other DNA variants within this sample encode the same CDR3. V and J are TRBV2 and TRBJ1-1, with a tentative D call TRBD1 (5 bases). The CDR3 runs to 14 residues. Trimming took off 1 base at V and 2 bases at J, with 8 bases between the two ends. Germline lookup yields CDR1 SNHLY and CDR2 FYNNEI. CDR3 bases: TGTGCCAGCAGTGAAGGGGGCGTAAACACTGAAGCTTTCTTT. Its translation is CASSEGGVNTEAFF.

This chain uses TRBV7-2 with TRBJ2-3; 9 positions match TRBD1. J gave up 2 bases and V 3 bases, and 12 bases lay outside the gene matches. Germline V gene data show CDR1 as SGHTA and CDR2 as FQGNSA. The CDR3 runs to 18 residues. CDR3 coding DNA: TGTGCCAGCAGCTTCCCGCTCGCGGGACAGGGTACCACAGATACGCAGTATTTT. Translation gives CASSFPLAGQGTTDTQYF.

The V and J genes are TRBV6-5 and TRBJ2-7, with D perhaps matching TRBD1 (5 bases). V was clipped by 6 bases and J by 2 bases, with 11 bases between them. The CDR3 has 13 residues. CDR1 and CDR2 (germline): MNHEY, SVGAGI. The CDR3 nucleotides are TGTGCCAGCAGGGGGCCCTACACCTACGAGCAGTACTTC. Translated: CASRGPYTYEQYF.

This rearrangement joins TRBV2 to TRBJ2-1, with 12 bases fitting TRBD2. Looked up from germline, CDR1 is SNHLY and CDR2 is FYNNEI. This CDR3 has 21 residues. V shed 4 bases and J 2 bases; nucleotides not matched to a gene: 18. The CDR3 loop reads CASSASGGAVTLSQAYNEQFF. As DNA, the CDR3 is TGTGCCAGCAGTGCTAGCGGGGGGGCCGTCACTCTATCCCAGGCCTACAATGAGCAGTTCTTC.

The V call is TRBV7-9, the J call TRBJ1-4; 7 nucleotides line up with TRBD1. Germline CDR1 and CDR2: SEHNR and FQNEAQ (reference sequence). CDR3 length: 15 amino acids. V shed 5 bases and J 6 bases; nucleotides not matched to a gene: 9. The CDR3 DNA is TGTGCCAGCAGCCTGCGACAGGGTTGGGATGAAAAACTGTTTTTT. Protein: CASSLRQGWDEKLFF.

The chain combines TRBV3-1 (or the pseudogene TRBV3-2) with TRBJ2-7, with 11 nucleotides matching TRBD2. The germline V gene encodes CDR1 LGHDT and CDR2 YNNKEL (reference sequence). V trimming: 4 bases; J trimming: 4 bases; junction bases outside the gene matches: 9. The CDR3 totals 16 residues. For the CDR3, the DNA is TGTGCCAGCAGCCGACCCGGGACTAGCGGTATTTACGAGCAGTACTTC. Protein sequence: CASSRPGTSGIYEQYF.

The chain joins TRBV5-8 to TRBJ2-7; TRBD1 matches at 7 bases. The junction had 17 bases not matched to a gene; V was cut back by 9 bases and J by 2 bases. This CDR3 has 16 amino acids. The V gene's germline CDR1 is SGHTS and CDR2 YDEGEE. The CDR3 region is CATRYFRDSDPYEQYF. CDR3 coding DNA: TGTGCCACCCGATATTTCCGGGACAGTGACCCCTACGAGCAGTACTTC.

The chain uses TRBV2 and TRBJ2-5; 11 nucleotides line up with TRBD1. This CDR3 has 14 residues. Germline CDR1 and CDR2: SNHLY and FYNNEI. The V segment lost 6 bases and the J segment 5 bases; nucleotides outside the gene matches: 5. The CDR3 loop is CASRGQGEGETQYF. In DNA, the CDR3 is TGTGCCAGCAGGGGACAGGGGGAAGGGGAGACCCAGTACTTC.

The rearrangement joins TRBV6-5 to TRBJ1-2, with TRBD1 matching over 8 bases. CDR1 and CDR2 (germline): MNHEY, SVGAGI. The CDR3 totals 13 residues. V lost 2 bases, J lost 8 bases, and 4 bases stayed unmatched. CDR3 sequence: CASSYDRGKGYTF. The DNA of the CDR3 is TGTGCCAGCAGTTACGACAGGGGAAAGGGCTACACCTTC.

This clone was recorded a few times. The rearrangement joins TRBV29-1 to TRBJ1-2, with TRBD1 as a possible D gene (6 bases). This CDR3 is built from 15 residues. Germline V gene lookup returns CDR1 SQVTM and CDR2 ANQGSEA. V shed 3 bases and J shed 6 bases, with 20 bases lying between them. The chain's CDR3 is CSVDDGAGELDGYTF. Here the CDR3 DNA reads TGCAGCGTTGATGATGGGGCAGGGGAGCTTGATGGCTACACCTTC.

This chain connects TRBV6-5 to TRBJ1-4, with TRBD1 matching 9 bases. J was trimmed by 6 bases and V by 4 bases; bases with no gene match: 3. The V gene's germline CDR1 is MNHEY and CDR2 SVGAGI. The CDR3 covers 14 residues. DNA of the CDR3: TGTGCCAGCAGTTCAGACAGGGGGTATGAAAAACTGTTTTTT. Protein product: CASSSDRGYEKLFF.